This TCR beta chain was retrieved from a study of glioma-infiltrating T cells (dated by TCRdb to about 2016). Regarding the research as a whole: The study sequenced TCR alpha- and beta-chain repertoires from glioma tissue, from non-neoplastic brain tissue and from matched peripheral blood mononuclear cells. To gauge divergence between tissue and blood T-cell populations, every tissue-infiltrating repertoire was compared against the peripheral blood repertoire from the same patient. The paired cohort comprised three low-grade glioma patients, roughly 8 primary glioblastoma patients and three non-glioma patients contributing non-neoplastic brain tissue.

Between the V and J ends, shortened by 6 bases and 3 bases respectively, the junction contains 12 bases. From the germline V gene, CDR1 is MDHEN and CDR2 is SYDVKM. The CDR3 sequence holds 13 residues, the cysteine and phenylalanine included. The CDR3 DNA has 39 bases and is translated from base 1. This clonotype was detected ten times or more. Its antigen is not yet known. Base qualities are not recorded, but no much larger clone differs from it by a single base. TCR alpha and beta CDR3 regions were amplified with the iRepertoire nested amplicon-rescue multiplex PCR (arm-PCR) platform from RNA. The input for one-step reverse transcription and amplification was roughly 85-400 ng of either tissue mRNA or PBMC total RNA. After bead purification, a secondary multiplex PCR added Illumina adapters, and libraries were gel-purified between 200 and 400 bp. Demultiplexing relied on internal 6-nucleotide barcodes carried by the libraries. Sequencing of libraries was performed on an Illumina MiSeq with 2x220 or 2x250 nucleotide paired-end reads. The paper's processing steps were these. Paired reads were merged using FLASH 1.2.11 and were aligned to the GRCh37 human genome using BWA-MEM, after which TRA and TRB reads were extracted. An IMGT-derived reference of cassette sequences and CDR3 motifs, with pseudogenes included, was used for V and J assignment. Reads were translated in three frames, and productive CDR3s were defined by a C…FGXG motif without stop codons. A clonotype was defined as a unique combination of a V-J cassette pair and a CDR3 amino acid sequence. Hamming distance filtering was applied to reads, with thresholds set by the sequence error rate of each sample in mapped regions. Through fastp at Q25 and MiXCR, TCRdb rebuilt clones from the public reads, retaining in-frame beta chains. Entries that share a CDR3 protein sequence are merged under the most common genes and DNA. The V and J calls were not made by the authors but by TCRdb's processing. The sample includes 100,000 to 150,000 distinct CDR3 sequences, with approximately 25% observed a single time. Together, the top ten hold about 16% of the sample.

Findings and caveats that apply to the study as a whole: Very few CDR3 sequences were shared between tissue and blood, attributed to high CDR3 diversity and limited sampling. In non-neoplastic patients, VJ-independent divergence between tissue and blood fell below expectation, whereas in all gliomas, and especially in low-grade gliomas, the divergence rose above expectation. Group comparisons rested on small numbers: three non-neoplastic, three low-grade glioma and seven or eight glioblastoma patients.

Sequenced: glioma tissue, nonneoplastic brain tissue, or PBMCs (not recorded which). This sequence originates from a human donor with low-grade glioma or glioblastoma, undergoing nonglioma brain surgery, or in good health (not recorded which). Recombination linked TRBV28 to TRBJ2-7; perhaps TRBD2 is the D gene, with 5 bases matching. The CDR3 here reads CASRKRDYYEQYF. The DNA sequence follows: TGTGCCAGCAGAAAGAGAGACTACTACGAGCAGTACTTC. Here the CDR3 is joined to the reference TRBV28 and TRBJ2-7 genes, and the full variable domain is: DVKVTQSSRYLVKRTGEKVFLECVQDMDHENMFWYRQDPGLGLRLIYFSYDVKMKEKGDIPEGYSVSREKKERFSLILESASTNQTSMYLCASRKRDYYEQYFGPGTRLTVT.